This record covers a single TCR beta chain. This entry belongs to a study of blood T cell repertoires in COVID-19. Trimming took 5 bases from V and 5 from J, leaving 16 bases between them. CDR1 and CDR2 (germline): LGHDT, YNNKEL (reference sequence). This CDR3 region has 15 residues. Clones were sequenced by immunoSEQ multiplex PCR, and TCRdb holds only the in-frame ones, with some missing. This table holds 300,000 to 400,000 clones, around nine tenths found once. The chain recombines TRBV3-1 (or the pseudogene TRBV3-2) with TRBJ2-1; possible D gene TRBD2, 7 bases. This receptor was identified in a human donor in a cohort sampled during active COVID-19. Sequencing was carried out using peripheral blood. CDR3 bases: TGTGCCAGCAGCGCCCCGGGGGGCCGCAACAATGAGCAGTTCTTC. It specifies CASSAPGGRNNEQFF.